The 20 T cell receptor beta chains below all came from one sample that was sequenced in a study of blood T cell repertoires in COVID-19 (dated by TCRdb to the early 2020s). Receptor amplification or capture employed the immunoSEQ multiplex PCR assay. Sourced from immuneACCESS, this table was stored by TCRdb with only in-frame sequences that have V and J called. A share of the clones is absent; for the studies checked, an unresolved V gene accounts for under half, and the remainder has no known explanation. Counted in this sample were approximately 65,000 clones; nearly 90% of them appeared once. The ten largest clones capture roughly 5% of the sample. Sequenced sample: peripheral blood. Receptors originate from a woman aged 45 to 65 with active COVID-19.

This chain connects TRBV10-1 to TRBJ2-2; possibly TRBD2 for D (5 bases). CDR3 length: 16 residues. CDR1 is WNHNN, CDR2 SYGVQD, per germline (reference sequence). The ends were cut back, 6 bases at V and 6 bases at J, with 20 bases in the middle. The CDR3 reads CASSISGTGRAGELFF. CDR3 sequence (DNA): TGCGCCAGCAGCATAAGCGGCACGGGCCGGGCCGGGGAGCTGTTTTTT.

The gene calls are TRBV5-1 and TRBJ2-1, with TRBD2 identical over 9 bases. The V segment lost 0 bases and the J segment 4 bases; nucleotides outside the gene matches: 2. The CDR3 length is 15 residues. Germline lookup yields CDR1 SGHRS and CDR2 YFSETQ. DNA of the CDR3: TGCGCCAGCAGCTTGGTTACTAGCGGGTACAATGAGCAGTTCTTC. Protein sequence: CASSLVTSGYNEQFF.

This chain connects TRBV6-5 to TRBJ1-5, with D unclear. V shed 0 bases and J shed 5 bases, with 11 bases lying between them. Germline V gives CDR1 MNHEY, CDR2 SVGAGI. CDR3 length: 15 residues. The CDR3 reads CASSYSGGNHQPQHF. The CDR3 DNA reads TGTGCCAGCAGTTACTCAGGAGGTAACCATCAGCCCCAGCATTTT.

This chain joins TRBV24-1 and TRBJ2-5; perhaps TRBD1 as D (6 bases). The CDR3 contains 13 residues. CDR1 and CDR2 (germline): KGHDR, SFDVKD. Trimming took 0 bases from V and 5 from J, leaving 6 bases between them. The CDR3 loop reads CATSDLTGETQYF. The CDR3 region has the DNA TGTGCCACCAGTGATTTGACAGGGGAGACCCAGTACTTC.

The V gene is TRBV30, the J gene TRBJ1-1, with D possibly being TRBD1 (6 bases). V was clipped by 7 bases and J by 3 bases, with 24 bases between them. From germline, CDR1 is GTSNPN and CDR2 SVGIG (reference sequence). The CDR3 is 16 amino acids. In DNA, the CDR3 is TGTGCCTATTCAGGGGACCTACTCGGATCCTACACTGAAGCTTTCTTT. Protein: CAYSGDLLGSYTEAFF.

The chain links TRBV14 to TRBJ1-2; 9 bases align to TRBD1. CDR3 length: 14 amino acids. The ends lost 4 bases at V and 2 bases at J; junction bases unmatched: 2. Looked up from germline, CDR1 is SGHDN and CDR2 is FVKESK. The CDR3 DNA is TGTGCCAGCAGCCTTGACAGGGGGAACTATGGCTACACCTTC. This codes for CASSLDRGNYGYTF.

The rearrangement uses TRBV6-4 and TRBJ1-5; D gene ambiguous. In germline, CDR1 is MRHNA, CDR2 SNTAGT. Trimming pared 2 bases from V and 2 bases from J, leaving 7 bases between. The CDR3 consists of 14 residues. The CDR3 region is CASSDEVGNQPQHF. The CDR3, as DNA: TGTGCCAGCAGTGACGAGGTCGGCAATCAGCCCCAGCATTTT.

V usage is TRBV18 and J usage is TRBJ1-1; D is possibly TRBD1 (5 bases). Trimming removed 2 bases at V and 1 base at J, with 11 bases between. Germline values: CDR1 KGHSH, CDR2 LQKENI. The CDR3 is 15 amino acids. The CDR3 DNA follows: TGTGCCAGCTCACCAAATCACGACAGGAACACTGAAGCTTTCTTT. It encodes CASSPNHDRNTEAFF.

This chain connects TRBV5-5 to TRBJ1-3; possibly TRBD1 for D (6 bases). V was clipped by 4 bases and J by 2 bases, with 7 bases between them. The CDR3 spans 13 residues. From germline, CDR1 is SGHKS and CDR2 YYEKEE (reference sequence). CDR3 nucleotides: TGTGCCAGCAGCGCAGGGGCTGGAAACACCATATATTTT. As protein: CASSAGAGNTIYF.

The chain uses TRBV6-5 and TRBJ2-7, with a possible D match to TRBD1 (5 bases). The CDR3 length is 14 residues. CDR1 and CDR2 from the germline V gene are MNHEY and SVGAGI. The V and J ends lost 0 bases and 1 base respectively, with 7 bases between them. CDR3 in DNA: TGTGCCAGCAGTTACTCTAGGGGTTCCTACGAGCAGTACTTC. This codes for CASSYSRGSYEQYF.

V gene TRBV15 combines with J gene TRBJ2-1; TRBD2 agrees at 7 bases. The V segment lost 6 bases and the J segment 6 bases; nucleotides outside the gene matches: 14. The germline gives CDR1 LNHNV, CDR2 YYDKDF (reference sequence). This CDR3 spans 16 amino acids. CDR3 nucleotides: TGTGCCACCAGAGGCCCTAGCGGAAACCCACCCAATGAGCAGTTCTTC. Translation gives CATRGPSGNPPNEQFF.

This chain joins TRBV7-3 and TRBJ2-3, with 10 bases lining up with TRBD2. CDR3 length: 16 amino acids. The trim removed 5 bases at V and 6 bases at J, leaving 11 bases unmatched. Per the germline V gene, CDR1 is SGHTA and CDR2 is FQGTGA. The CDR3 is CASSRGVAGGRDTQYF. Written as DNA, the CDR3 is TGTGCCAGCAGCCGCGGGGTAGCGGGGGGACGGGATACGCAGTATTTT.

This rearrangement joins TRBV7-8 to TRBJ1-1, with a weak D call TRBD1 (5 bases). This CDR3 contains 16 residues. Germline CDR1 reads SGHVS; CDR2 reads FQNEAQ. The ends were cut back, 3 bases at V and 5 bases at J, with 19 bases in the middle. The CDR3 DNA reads TGTGCCAGCAGCTTTAAAGGTTCACAGGCGGCGACTGAAGCTTTCTTT. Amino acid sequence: CASSFKGSQAATEAFF.

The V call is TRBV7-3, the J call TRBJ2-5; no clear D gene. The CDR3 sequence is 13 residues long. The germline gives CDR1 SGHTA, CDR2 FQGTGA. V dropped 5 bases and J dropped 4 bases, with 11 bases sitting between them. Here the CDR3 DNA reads TGTGCCAGCAGCCAAACTACCGGAGAGACCCAGTACTTC. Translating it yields CASSQTTGETQYF.

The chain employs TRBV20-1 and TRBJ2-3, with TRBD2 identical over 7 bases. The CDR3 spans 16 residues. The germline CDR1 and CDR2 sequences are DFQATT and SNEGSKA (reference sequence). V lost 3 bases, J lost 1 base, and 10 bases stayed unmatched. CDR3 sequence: CSASFGRAARTDTQYF. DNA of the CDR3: TGCAGTGCTAGTTTTGGGAGGGCCGCACGCACAGATACGCAGTATTTT.

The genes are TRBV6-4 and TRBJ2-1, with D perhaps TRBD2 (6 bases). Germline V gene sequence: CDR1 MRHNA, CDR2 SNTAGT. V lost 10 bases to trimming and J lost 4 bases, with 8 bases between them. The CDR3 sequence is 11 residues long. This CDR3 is CAIGTYNEQFF. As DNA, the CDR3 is TGTGCCATCGGGACTTACAATGAGCAGTTCTTC.

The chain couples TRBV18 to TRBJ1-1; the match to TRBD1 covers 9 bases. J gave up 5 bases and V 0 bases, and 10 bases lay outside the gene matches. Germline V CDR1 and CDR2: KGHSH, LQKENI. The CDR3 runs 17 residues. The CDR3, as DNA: TGTGCCAGCTCACCACCGGGACAGGGCGGGATGGGTACTGAAGCTTTCTTT. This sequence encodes CASSPPGQGGMGTEAFF.

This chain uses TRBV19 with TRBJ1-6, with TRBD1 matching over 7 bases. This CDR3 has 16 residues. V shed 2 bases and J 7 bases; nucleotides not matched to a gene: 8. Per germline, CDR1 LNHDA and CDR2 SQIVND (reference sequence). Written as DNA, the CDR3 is TGTGCCAGTAGTATACCGGACAGGATTGGAAATTCACCCCTCCACTTT. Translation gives CASSIPDRIGNSPLHF.

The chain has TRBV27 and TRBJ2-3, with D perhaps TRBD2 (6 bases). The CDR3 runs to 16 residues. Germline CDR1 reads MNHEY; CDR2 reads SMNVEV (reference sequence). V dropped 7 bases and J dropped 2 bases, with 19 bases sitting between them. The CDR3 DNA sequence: TGTGCCAGCACAACCACCGGGAGCCATGACACAGATACGCAGTATTTT. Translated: CASTTTGSHDTDTQYF.

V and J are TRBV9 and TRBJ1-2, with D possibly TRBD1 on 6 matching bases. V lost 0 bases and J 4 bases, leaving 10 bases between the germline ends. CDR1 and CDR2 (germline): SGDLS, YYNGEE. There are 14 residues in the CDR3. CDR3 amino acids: CASSVGQAVYGYTF. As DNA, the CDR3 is TGTGCCAGCAGCGTAGGACAGGCTGTCTATGGCTACACCTTC. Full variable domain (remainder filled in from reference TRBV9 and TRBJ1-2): DSGVTQTPKHLITATGQRVTLRCSPRSGDLSVYWYQQSLDQGLQFLIQYYNGEERAKGNILERFSAQQFPDLHSELNLSSLELGDSALYFCASSVGQAVYGYTFGSGTRLTVV.